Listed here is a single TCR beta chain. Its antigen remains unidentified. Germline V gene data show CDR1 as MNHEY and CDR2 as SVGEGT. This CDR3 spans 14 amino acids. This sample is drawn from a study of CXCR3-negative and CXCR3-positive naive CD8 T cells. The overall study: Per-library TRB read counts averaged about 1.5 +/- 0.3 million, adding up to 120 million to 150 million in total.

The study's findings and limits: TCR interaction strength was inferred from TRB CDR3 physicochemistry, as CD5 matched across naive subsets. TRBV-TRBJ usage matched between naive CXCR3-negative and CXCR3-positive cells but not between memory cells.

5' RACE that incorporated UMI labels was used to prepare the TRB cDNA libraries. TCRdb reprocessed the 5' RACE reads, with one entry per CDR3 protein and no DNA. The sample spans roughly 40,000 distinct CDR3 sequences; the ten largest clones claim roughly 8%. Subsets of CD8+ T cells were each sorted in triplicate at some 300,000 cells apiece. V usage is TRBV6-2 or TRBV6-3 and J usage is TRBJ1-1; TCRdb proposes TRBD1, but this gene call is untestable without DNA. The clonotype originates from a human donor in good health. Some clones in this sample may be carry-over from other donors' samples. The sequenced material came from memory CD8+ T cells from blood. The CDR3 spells CASSYSGAGAEAFF.